This T cell receptor beta chain was recorded in a study of T-cell reconstitution after alpha-beta-depleted transplantation in children. V was clipped by 3 bases and J by 1 base; unmatched bases: 1. The germline V gene has CDR1 GTSNPN and CDR2 SVGIG (reference sequence). The CDR3 is made up of 13 amino acids. Study conclusions and caveats: It was newly produced T cells that mostly accounted for T-cell counts and diversity one year after transplant. Several patients had high TCRbeta diversity at day 60; it came from surviving recipient T cells and thymic progenitors. Several hundred rapidly expanded clones from non-depleted graft cells reportedly supplied alpha-beta T cells about two months post-transplant.

About this clonotype itself: The antigen is unknown.

Construction of the TCRbeta library involved unique molecular identifiers. TCRdb reprocessed the PCR reads via MiXCR and lists one record per CDR3 protein. Counted here are 500,000 to 600,000 distinct CDR3 sequences, over 20% occurring once; the ten biggest clones make up around a third. The chain carries TRBV30 and TRBJ2-5, with 8 bases aligning to TRBD1. The receptor comes from a boy less than two years old with Wiskott-Aldrich syndrome, due to receive a stem cell transplant. The source material was PBMCs, sampled before TCRalphabeta/CD19-depleted stem cell transplant. The CDR3 here is CAWSTGGQETQYF. Written as DNA, the CDR3 is TGTGCCTGGAGCACAGGGGGCCAAGAGACCCAGTACTTC.